There are a few counts of the clone carrying this TCR beta chain. Its antigen is unidentified. The junction shows a germline mismatch at one end, possibly a read error. The data derive from a study of beta chain features in type 1 diabetes. Study outcomes and limitations: The influence of HLA type on TCRB rearrangement stayed undetermined.

The collection from each donor was one heparinised blood draw averaging approximately 110 mL. The germline V gene has CDR1 SSHAT and CDR2 FNYEAQ (reference sequence). The CDR3 totals 14 residues. The authors reverse transcribed all of the isolated RNA, so sequencing captured expressed TCRB transcripts. Only in-frame clones appear in the TCRdb table, and some are missing; sequencing was by immunoSEQ multiplex PCR. This table holds some 410,000 clones, approximately 14% found once. Source material: naive CD4+ T cells from blood. The chain carries TRBV7-7 and TRBJ2-5; a possible D gene is TRBD1 (6 bases). The clonotype was recovered from a man aged 30 to 39 in good health. The CDR3 coding sequence is TGTGCTAGCAGCTTAGCCCCAGGACAGGAGACCCAGTACTTC. It translates to CASSLAPGQETQYF.